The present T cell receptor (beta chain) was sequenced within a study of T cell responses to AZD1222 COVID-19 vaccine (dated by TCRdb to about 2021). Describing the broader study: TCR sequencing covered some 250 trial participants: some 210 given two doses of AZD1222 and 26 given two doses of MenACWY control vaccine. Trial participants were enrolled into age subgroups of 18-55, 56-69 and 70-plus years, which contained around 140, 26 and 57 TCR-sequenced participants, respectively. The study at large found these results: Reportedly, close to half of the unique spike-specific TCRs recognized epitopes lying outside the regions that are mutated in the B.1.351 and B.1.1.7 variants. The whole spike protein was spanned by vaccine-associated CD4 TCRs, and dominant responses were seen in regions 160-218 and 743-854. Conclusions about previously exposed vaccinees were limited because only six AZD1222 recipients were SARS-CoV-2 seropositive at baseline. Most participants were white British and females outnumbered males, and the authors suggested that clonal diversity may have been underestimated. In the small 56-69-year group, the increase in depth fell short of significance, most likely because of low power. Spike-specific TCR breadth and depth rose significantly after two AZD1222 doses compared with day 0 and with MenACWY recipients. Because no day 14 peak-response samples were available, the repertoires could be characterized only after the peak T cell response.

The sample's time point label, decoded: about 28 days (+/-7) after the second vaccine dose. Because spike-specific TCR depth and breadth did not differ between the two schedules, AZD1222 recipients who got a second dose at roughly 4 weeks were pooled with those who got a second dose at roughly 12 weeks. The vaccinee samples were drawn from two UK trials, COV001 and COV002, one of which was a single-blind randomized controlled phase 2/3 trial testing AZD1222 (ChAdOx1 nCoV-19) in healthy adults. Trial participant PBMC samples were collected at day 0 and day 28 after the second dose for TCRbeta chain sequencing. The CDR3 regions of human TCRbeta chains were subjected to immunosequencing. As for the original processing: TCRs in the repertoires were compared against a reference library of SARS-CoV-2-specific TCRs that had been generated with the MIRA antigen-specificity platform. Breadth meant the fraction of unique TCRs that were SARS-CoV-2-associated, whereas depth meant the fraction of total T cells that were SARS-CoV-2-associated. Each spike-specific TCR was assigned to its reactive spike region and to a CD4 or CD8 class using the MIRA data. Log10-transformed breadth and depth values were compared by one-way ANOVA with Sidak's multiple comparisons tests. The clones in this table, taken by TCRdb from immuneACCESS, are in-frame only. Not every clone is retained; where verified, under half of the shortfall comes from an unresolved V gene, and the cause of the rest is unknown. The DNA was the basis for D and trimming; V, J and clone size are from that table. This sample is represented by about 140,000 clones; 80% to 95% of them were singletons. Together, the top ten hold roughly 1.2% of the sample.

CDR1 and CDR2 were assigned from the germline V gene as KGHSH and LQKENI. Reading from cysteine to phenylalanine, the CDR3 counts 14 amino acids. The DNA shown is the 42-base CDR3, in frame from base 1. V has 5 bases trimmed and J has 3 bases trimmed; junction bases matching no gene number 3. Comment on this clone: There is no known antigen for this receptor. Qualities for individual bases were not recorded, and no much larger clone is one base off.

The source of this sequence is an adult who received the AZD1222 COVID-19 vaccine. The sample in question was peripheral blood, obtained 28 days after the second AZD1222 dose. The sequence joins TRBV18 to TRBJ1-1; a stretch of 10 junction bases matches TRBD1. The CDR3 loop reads CASSAGTGDTEAFF. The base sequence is TGTGCCAGCTCAGCCGGGACAGGGGACACTGAAGCTTTCTTT.